This T cell receptor beta chain was sequenced in a study of blood T cell repertoires in COVID-19. Across the study: Samples representing acute and convalescent COVID-19 were sourced from the United States, Italy and Spain. In each case, the material was cDNA or gDNA derived from T cells, B-cell-depleted T cells, or PBMCs.

This CDR3 region has 15 residues. The germline gives CDR1 MNHEY, CDR2 SVGAGI. Deletions cut 7 bases from V and 5 bases from J, with 20 bases between. Sequencing used immunoSEQ multiplex PCR; TCRdb keeps in-frame clones, though not all of them. The sample carries 300,000 or so clones, 70% to 90% recorded once. Specimen: peripheral blood. The chain couples TRBV6-5 to TRBJ1-1; TRBD1 is a possible D gene (5 bases). The sequence was collected from a woman in her forties or fifties who had recovered from COVID-19. CDR3 nucleotide sequence: TGTGCCAGCACCCAAGGGACCCCGGGGGTGACTGAAGCTTTCTTT. Encoded protein: CASTQGTPGVTEAFF.